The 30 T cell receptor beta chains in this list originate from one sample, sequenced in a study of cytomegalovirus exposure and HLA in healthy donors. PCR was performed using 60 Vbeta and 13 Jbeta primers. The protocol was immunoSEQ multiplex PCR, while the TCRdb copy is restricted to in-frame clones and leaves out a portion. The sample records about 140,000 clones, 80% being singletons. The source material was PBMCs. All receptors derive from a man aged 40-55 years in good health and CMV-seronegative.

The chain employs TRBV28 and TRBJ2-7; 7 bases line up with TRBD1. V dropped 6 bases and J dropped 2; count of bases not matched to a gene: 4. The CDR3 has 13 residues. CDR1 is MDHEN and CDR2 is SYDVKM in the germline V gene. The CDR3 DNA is TGTGCCAGCAGATCTACAGGGGCCTACGAGCAGTACTTC. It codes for CASRSTGAYEQYF.

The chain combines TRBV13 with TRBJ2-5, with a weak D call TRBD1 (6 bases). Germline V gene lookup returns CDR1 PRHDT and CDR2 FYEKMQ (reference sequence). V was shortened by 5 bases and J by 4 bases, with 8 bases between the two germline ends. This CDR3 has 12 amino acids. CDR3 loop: CASSPGVETQYF. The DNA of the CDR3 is TGTGCCAGCAGCCCAGGGGTAGAGACCCAGTACTTC.

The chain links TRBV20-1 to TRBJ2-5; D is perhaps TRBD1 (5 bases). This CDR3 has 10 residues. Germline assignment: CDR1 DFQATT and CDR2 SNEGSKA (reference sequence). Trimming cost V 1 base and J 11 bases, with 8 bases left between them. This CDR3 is CSARGYRQYF. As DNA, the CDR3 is TGCAGTGCTAGAGGGTACAGGCAGTACTTC.

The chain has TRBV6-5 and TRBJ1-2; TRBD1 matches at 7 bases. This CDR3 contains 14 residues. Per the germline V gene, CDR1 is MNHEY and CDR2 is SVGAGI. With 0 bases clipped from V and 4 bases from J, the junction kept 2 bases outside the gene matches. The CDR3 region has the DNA TGTGCCAGCAGTTACTCGGGACAGAGCTATGGCTACACCTTC. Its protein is CASSYSGQSYGYTF.

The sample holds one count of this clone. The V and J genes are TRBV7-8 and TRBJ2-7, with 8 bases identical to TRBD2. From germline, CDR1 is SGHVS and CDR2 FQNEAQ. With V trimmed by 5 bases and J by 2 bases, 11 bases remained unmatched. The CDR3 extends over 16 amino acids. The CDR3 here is CASSGEGAGDPYEQYF. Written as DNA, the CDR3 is TGTGCCAGCAGCGGAGAAGGAGCGGGGGATCCCTACGAGCAGTACTTC. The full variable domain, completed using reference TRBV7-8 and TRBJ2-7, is GAGVSQSPRYKVAKRGQDVALRCDPISGHVSLFWYQQALGQGPEFLTYFQNEAQLDKSGLPSDRFFAERPEGSVSTLKIQRTQQEDSAVYLCASSGEGAGDPYEQYFGPGTRLTVT.

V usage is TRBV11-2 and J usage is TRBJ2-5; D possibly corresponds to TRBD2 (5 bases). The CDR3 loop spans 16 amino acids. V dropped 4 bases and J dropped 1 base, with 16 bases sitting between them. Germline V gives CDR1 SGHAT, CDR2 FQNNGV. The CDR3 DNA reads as TGTGCCAGCAGCTCGCTGACGGGAAACCCCCAAGAGACCCAGTACTTC. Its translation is CASSSLTGNPQETQYF.

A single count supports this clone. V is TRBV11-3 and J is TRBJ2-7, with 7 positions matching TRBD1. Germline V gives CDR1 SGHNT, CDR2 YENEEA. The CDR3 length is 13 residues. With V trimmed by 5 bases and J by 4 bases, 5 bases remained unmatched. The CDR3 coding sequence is TGTGCCAGCAGCGAGCGGACAGGATACGAGCAGTACTTC. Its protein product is CASSERTGYEQYF.

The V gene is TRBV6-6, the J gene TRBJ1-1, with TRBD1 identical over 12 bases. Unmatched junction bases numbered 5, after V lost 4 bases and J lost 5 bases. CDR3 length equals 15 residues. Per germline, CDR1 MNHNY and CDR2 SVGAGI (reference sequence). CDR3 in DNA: TGTGCCAGCAGTTTGGGACAGGGGGCTGGAACTGAAGCTTTCTTT. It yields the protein CASSLGQGAGTEAFF.

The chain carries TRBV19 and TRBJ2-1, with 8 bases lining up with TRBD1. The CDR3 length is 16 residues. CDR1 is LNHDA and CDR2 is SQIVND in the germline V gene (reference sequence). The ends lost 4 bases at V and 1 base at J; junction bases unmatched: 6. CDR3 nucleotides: TGTGCCAGTAGTACGACAGGGGACAGATCCTACAATGAGCAGTTCTTC. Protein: CASSTTGDRSYNEQFF.

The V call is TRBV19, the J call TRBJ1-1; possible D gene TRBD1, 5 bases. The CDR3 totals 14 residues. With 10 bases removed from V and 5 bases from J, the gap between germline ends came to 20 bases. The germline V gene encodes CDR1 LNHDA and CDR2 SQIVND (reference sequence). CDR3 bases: TGTGCCACCCTACCCCGCCAGGGTATTACTGAAGCTTTCTTT. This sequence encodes CATLPRQGITEAFF.

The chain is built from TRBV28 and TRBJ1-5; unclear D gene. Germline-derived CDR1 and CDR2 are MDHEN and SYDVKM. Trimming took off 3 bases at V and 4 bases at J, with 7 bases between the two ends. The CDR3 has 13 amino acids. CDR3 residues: CASSFGQNQPQHF. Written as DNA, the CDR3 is TGTGCCAGCAGTTTCGGTCAAAATCAGCCCCAGCATTTT.

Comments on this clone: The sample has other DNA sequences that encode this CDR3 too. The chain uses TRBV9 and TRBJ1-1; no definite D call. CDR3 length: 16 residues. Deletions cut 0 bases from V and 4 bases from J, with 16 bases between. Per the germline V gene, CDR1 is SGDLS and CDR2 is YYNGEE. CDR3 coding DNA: TGTGCCAGCAGCGTAGACCGGGCGCGGGGAGCCACTGAAGCTTTCTTT. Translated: CASSVDRARGATEAFF.

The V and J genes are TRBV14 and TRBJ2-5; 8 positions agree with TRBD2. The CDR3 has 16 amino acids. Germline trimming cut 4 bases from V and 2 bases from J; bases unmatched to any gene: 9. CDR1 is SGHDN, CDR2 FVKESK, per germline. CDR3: CASSPGGIGLQETQYF. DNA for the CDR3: TGTGCCAGCAGCCCGGGAGGGATCGGGCTACAAGAGACCCAGTACTTC.

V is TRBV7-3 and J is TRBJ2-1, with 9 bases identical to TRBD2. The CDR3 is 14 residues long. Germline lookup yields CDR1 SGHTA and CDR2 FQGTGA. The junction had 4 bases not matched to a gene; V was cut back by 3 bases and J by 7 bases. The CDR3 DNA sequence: TGTGCCAGCAGCTTCGGCGGGGGGGGAAATGAGCAGTTCTTC. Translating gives CASSFGGGGNEQFF.

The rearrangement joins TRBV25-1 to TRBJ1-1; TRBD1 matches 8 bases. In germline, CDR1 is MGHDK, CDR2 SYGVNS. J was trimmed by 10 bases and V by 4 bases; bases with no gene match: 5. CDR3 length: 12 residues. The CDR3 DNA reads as TGTGCCAGCAGTGGGACAGGGACTATAGCTTTCTTT. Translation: CASSGTGTIAFF. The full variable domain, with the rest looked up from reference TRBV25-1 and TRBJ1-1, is EADIYQTPRYLVIGTGKKITLECSQTMGHDKMYWYQQDPGMELHLIHYSYGVNSTEKGDLSSESTVSRIRTEHFPLTLESARPSHTSQYLCASSGTGTIAFFGQGTRLTVV.

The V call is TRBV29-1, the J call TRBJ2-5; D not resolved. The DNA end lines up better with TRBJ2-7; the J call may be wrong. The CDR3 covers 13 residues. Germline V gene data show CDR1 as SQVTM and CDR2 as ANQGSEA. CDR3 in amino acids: CSVEHPGIYEQYF. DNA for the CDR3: TGCAGCGTTGAACACCCAGGAATCTACGAGCAGTACTTC.

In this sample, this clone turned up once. The CDR3 nucleotides read TGTGCCAGCAGCTTAGGCAGGGTATCCTACGAGCAGTACTTC. This codes for CASSLGRVSYEQYF. This chain connects TRBV5-8 to TRBJ2-7, with D possibly matching TRBD1 (5 bases). V lost 2 bases to trimming and J lost 1 base, with 10 bases between them. This CDR3 region has 14 residues. Germline loops: CDR1 SGHTS, CDR2 YDEGEE.

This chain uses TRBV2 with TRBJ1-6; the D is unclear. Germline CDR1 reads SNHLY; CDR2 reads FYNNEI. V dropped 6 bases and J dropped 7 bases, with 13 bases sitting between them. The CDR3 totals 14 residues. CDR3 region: CASRIGAGNSPLHF. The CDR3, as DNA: TGTGCCAGCAGGATTGGAGCCGGGAATTCACCCCTCCACTTT.

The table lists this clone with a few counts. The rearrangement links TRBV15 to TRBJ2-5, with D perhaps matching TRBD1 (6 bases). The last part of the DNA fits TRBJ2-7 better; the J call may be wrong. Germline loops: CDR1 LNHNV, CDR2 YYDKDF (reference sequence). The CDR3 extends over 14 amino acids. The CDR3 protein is CATSRAGQNYEQYF. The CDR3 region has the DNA TGTGCCACCAGCAGAGCAGGACAGAACTACGAGCAGTACTTC.

CDR3: CASSYGGVTDTQYF. For the CDR3, the DNA is TGTGCCAGCAGTTACGGGGGGGTAACAGATACGCAGTATTTT. The chain links TRBV6-5 to TRBJ2-3; the match to TRBD2 covers 7 bases. CDR1 is MNHEY, CDR2 SVGAGI, per germline. This CDR3 has 14 residues. The ends lost 2 bases at V and 3 bases at J; junction bases unmatched: 2.

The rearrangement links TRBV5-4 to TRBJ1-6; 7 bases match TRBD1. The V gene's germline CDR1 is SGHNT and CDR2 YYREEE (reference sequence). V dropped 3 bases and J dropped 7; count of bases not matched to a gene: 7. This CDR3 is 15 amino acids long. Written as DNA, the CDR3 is TGTGCCAGCAGCTCAAGGGGGCCAGGGAATTCACCCCTCCACTTT. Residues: CASSSRGPGNSPLHF.

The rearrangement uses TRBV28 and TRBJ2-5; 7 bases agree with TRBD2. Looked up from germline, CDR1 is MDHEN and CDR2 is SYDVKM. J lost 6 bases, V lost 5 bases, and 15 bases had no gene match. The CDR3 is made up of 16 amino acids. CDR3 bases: TGTGCCAGCAGTCGACCAGGACGGGGGGTTGCCCAGACCCAGTACTTC. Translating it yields CASSRPGRGVAQTQYF.

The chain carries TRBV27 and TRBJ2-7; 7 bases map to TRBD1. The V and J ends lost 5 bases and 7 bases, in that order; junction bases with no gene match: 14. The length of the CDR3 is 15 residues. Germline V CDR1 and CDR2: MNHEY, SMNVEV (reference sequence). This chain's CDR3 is CASSDYQGVEREQYF. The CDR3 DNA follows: TGTGCCAGCAGTGACTACCAGGGGGTGGAACGGGAGCAGTACTTC.

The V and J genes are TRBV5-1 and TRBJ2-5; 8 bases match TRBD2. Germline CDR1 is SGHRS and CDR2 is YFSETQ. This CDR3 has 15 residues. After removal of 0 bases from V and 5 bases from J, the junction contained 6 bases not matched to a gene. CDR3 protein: CASSLEGLGPETQYF. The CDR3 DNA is TGCGCCAGCAGCTTGGAGGGACTAGGACCTGAGACCCAGTACTTC.

The CDR3 region has the DNA TGTGCCAGCAGTAGGCAGGGGGTCCACGAGCAGTACTTC. It is translated as CASSRQGVHEQYF. The rearrangement uses TRBV25-1 and TRBJ2-7; 7 bases match TRBD1. CDR1 and CDR2 from the germline V gene are MGHDK and SYGVNS. V was pared by 5 bases and J by 5 bases, with 6 bases of the junction left unmatched. The CDR3 totals 13 residues.

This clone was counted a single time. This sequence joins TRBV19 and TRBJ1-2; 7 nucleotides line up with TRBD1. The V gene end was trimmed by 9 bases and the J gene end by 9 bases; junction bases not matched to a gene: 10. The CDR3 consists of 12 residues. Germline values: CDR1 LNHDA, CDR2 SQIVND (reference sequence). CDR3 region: CASERQGGSYTF. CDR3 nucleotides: TGTGCCAGCGAAAGACAGGGTGGTAGCTACACCTTC.

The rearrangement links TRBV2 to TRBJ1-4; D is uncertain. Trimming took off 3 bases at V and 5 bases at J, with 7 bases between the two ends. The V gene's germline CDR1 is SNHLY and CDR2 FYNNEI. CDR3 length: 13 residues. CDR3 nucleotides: TGTGCCAGCAGTGACAGCAGGAATGAAAAACTGTTTTTT. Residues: CASSDSRNEKLFF.

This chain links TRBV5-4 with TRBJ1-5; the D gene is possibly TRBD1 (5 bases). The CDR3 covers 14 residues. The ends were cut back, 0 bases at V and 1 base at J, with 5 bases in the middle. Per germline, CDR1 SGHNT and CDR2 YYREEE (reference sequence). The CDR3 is CASSLAGSNQPQHF. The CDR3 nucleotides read TGTGCCAGCAGCTTGGCAGGGAGCAATCAGCCCCAGCATTTT. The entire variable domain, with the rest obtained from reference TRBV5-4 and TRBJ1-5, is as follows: ETGVTQSPTHLIKTRGQQVTLRCSSQSGHNTVSWYQQALGQGPQFIFQYYREEENGRGNFPPRFSGLQFPNYSSELNVNALELDDSALYLCASSLAGSNQPQHFGDGTRLSIL.

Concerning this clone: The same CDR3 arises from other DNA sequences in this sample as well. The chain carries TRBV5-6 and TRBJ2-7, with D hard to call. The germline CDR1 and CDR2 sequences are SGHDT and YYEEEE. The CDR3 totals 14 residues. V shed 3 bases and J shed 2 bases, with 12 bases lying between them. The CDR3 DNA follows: TGTGCCAGCAGCTCTCCGGTCGAGGCCTACGAGCAGTACTTC. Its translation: CASSSPVEAYEQYF. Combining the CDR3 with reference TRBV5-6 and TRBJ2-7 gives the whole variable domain DAGVTQSPTHLIKTRGQQVTLRCSPKSGHDTVSWYQQALGQGPQFIFQYYEEEERQRGNFPDRFSGHQFPNYSSELNVNALLLGDSALYLCASSSPVEAYEQYFGPGTRLTVT.

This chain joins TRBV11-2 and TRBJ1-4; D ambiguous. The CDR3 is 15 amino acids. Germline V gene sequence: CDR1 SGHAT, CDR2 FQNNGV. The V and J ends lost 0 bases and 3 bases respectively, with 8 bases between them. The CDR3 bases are TGTGCCAGCAGCTTAGATGGGCTTCCTAATGAAAAACTGTTTTTT. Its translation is CASSLDGLPNEKLFF. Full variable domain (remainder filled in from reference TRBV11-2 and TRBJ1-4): EAGVAQSPRYKIIEKRQSVAFWCNPISGHATLYWYQQILGQGPKLLIQFQNNGVVDDSQLPKDRFSAERLKGVDSTLKIQPAKLEDSAVYLCASSLDGLPNEKLFFGSGTQLSVL.